The clone carrying this TCR beta chain has a count of ten or more. Its antigen is unknown. The template was RNA from unsorted bulk tissue. This specimen belongs to a study of tumor and adjacent non-tumor tissue in lung cancer. The study's findings and limits: Top 100 clones took a larger repertoire share in normal lung. Significantly higher TCR diversity was found in tumor than normal lung.

The CDR3 totals 12 residues. Per germline, CDR1 MDHEN and CDR2 SYDVKM. The ends were cut back, 2 bases at V and 3 bases at J, with 4 bases in the middle. Three rounds of nested PCR, following a modified ARM-PCR protocol, produced the TCRbeta library. TCRdb analysed the multiplex PCR reads with MiXCR anew, one entry per CDR3 protein. The sample has 65,000 to 90,000 distinct CDR3 sequences, around 70% seen once. The sequence was collected from a woman between 65 and 79 years old with non-small cell lung cancer. The sample consisted of lung tumor tissue. The V call is TRBV28, the J call TRBJ1-1; D is ambiguous. This chain's CDR3 is CASSLQDTEAFF. CDR3 DNA sequence: TGTGCCAGCAGTTTACAGGACACTGAAGCTTTCTTT.